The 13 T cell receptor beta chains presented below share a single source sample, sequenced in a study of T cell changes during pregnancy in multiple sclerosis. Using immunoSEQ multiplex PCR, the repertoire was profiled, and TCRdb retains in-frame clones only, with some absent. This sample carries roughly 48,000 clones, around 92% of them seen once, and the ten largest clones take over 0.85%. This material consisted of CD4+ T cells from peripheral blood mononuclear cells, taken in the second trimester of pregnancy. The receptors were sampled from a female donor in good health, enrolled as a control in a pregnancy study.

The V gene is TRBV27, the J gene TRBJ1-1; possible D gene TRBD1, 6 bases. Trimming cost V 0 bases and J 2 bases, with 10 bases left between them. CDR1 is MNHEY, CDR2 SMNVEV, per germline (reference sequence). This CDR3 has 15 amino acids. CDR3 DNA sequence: TGTGCCAGCAGTTTATCACGGGGGGCAAACACTGAAGCTTTCTTT. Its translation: CASSLSRGANTEAFF.

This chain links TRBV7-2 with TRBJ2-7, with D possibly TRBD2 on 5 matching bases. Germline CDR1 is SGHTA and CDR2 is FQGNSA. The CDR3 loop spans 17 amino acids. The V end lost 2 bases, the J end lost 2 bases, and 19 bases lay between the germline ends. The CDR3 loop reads CASSLYTGGLMTYEQYF. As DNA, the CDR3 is TGTGCCAGCAGCTTATATACCGGAGGATTGATGACCTACGAGCAGTACTTC.

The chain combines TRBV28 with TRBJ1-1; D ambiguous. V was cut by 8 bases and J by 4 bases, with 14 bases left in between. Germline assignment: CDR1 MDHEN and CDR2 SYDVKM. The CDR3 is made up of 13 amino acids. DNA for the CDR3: TGTGCCAGCCGGAGGGATCGGCTCACTGAAGCTTTCTTT. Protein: CASRRDRLTEAFF.

DNA for the CDR3: TGTGCCAGCAGTTTAGCGGGAGTAGGTACGCAGTATTTT. The encoded protein is CASSLAGVGTQYF. J is TRBJ2-3 and V is TRBV27; 7 bases align to TRBD2. The CDR3 consists of 13 residues. Germline V CDR1 and CDR2: MNHEY, SMNVEV (reference sequence). The J segment lost 8 bases and the V segment lost 2 bases, leaving 4 bases of the junction unmatched.

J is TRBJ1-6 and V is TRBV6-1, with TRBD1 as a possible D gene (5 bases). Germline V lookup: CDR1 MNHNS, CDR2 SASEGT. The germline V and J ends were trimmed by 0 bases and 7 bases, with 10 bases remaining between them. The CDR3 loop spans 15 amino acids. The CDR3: CASSEAGQGNSPLHF. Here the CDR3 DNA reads TGTGCCAGCAGTGAAGCGGGGCAGGGAAATTCACCCCTCCACTTT.

This CDR3 reads CASSLGAVYNSPLHF. In nucleotides, the CDR3 is TGTGCCAGCAGCTTGGGTGCAGTGTATAATTCACCCCTCCACTTT. The gene calls are TRBV5-4 and TRBJ1-6; D call uncertain. Germline lookup yields CDR1 SGHNT and CDR2 YYREEE (reference sequence). V was shortened by 0 bases and J by 4 bases, with 8 bases between the two germline ends. CDR3 size: 15 residues.

CDR3 in amino acids: CASSLVQGRTDTQYF. The CDR3 nucleotides read TGTGCCAGCAGCTTGGTACAGGGGAGAACAGATACGCAGTATTTT. The chain uses TRBV5-4 and TRBJ2-3; 7 bases are shared with TRBD1. This CDR3 spans 15 amino acids. Germline loops: CDR1 SGHNT, CDR2 YYREEE (reference sequence). Germline trimming cut 0 bases from V and 3 bases from J; bases unmatched to any gene: 4.

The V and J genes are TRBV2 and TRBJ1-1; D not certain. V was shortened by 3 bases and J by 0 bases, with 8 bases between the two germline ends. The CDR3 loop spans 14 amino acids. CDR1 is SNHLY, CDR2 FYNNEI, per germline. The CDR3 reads CASSEPGMNTEAFF. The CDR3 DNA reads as TGTGCCAGCAGTGAGCCGGGAATGAACACTGAAGCTTTCTTT.

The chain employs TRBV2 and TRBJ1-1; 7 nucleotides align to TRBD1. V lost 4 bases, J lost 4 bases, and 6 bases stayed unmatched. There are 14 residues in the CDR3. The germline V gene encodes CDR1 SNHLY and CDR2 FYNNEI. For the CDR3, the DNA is TGTGCCAGCAGTGTGGCAGGGGGTATCACTGAAGCTTTCTTT. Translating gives CASSVAGGITEAFF.

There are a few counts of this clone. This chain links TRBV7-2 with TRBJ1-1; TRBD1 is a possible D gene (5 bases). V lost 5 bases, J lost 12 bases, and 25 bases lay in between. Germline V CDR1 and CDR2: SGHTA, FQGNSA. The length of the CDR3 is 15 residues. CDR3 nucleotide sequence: TGTGCCAGCAGCCCCTCCCGGACAATCCGAAGAGAAACTTTCTTT. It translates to CASSPSRTIRRETFF.

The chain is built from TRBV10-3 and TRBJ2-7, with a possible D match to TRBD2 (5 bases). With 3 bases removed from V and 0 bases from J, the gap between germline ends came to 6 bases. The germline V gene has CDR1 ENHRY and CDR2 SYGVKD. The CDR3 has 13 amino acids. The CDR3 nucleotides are TGTGCCATCAGTGAAGGGAGCTCCTACGAGCAGTACTTC. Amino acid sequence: CAISEGSSYEQYF.

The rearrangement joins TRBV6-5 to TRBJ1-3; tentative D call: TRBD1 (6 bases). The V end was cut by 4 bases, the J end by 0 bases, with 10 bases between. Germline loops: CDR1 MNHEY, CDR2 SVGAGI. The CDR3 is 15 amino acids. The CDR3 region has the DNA TGTGCCAGCAGTTCCCGGGACATCTCTGGAAACACCATATATTTT. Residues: CASSSRDISGNTIYF.

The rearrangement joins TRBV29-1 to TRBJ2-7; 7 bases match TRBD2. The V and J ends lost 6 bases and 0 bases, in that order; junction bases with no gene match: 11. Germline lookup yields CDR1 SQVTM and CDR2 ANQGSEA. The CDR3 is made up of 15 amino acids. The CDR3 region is CSVKTTSPSSYEQYF. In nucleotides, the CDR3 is TGCAGCGTGAAGACGACTAGCCCAAGCTCCTACGAGCAGTACTTC.